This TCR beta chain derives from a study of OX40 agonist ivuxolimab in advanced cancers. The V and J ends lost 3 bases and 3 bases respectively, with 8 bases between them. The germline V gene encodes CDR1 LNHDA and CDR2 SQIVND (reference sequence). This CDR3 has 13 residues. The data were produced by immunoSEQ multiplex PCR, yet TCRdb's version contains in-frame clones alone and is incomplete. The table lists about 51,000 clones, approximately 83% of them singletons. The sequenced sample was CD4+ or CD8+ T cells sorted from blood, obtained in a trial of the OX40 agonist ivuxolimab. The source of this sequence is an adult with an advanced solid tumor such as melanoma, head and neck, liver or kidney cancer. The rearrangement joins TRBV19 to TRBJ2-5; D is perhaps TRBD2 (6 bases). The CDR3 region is CASSISGKETQYF. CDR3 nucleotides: TGTGCCAGTAGTATTAGCGGCAAAGAGACCCAGTACTTC.